This T cell receptor beta chain was sequenced in a study of blood T cell repertoires in COVID-19 (dated by TCRdb to 2020 to 2021). Broadly, across the study: Samples from collaborators originated in the United States, Italy and Spain and spanned both the acute and convalescent phases of COVID-19. The material from the prospective study consisted of cDNA or gDNA derived from T cells, B-cell-depleted T cells, or PBMCs. HLA class I and class II types, where available, came from metadata supplied by the sample provider rather than from assay-based typing. Sample metadata almost always included a de-identified subject ID, COVID-19 status, age in years and sex. Samples were obtained from the ongoing ImmuneRACE study (first 160 participants) and from about 1,300 subjects provided by 6 global collaborators. The repertoires were released in a freely available public database meant as a resource for research on the immune response to SARS-CoV-2. The dataset comprised deeply sampled blood TCRbeta repertoires from subjects exposed to, actively infected with, or recovered from COVID-19. Paper-wide results and their limitations: The amount of clinical and demographic metadata varied by source and participant and was provided uncurated.

One collaborating source in Seattle enrolled patients during active infection and followed them longitudinally through the course of disease. Whole blood was collected in K2EDTA tubes by collaborating institutions according to the institutions' own protocols. Collaborator samples were shipped for TCRbeta analysis as frozen whole blood, isolated PBMCs, or DNA extracted from either sample type. About this clone itself: Which antigen it targets is not known. No base-level quality is on record; no much larger clone is a single base apart.

TCRbeta CDR3 regions were amplified from genomic DNA using the immunoSEQ Assay, a bias-controlled multiplex PCR. In the paper's pipeline: Nucleated cell counts per sample were estimated from amplification of reference gene primers within the assay. To quantify the absolute abundance of each unique TCRbeta CDR3 rearrangement, sequence reads were collapsed and filtered. Productive Simpson clonality was computed per sample as the square root of Simpson's diversity index over productive rearrangements. TCRdb obtained this table from immuneACCESS and retained in-frame rearrangements with V and J assigned. These tables miss some clones; where compared with another copy, unresolved V genes account for less than half of the shortfall, and the remainder is unexplained. V and J calls and clone size are given by that table; D and trimming were obtained from the DNA. This sample holds roughly 210,000 clones; around four fifths were observed only once. More than 9% of the sample is in the top ten clones.

Sequencing was done on a sample of peripheral blood. This sequence was found in a woman aged 80 or over with COVID-19, enrolled during active disease.

The sequenced DNA: TGTGCCAGCAGTGAATCAGGCAGGAACCAAGAGACCCAGTACTTC. It translates as CASSESGRNQETQYF. Recombination joined TRBV25-1 with TRBJ2-5; no D segment can be confidently identified. The CDR3 runs 15 residues from the cysteine to the phenylalanine. Only the CDR3 portion is preserved as DNA: 45 bases, with reading frame beginning at the first base. V lost 1 base and J lost 0 bases; the stretch between them is 9 bases long. CDR1 is given as MGHDK and CDR2 as SYGVNS, both from the germline V gene.